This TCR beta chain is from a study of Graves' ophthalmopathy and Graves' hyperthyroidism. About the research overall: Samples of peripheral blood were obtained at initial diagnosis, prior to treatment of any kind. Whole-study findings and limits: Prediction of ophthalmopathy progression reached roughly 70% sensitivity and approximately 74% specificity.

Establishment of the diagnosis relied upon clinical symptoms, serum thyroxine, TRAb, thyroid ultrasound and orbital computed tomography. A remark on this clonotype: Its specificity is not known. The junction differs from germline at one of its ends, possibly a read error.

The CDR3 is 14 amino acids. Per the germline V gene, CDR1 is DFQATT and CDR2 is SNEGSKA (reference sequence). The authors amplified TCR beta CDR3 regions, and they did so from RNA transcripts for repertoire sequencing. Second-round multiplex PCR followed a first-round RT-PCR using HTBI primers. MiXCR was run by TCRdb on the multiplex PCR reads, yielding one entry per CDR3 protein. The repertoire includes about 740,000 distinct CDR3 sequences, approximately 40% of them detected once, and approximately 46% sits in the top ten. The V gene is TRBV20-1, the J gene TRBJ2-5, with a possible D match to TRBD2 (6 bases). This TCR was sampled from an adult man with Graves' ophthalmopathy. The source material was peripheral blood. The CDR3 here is CSARVAGRQGTQYF. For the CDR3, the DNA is TGCAGTGCTAGGGTCGCGGGGAGGCAAGGGACCCAGTACTTC.